Listed below are T cell receptor beta chains from one sample, sequenced in a study of cytomegalovirus exposure and HLA in healthy donors. Assay: immunoSEQ multiplex PCR; the TCRdb copy retains only in-frame clones and omits some. Of tens of thousands of clones listed, approximately 78% are singletons. The sequenced sample was PBMCs. These receptors were collected from a female donor in good health and CMV-seronegative. Each CDR3 is given with its conserved first and last residue. Each record gives: V gene, D gene, clone size, CDR3 length, J gene, CDR3 DNA, CDR3 protein. A D gene is named only where the DNA matches it firmly. A clone size is listed for some rows: how often the clone was seen (once, few, many), or a class if it is expanded.

>TRBV5-1|.|.|13|TRBJ2-7
TGCGCCAGCAGCTTTCGAGGGCCCTACGAGCAGTACTTC
CASSFRGPYEQYF
>TRBV5-5|.|.|13|TRBJ2-6
TGTGCCAGCAGCTTGCGGGGGACCAACGTCCTGACTTTC
CASSLRGTNVLTF
>TRBV6-1|TRBD1|.|15|TRBJ2-7
TGTGCCAGCACCACCCCCCCCGACAGGGCAGAGGAGCAGTACTTC
CASTTPPDRAEEQYF
>TRBV4-1|.|once|14|TRBJ2-5
TGCGCCAGCAGCCAAGATGCCAATACATTGTCCCGGTACTTC
CASSQDANTLSRYF
>TRBV2|.|.|16|TRBJ1-1
TGTGCCAGCAGCCCCCGGGTGGGGGCCGTATACACTGAAGCTTTCTTT
CASSPRVGAVYTEAFF
>TRBV25-1|TRBD2|.|14|TRBJ2-1
TGTGCCAGCAGCACAAGCGGGGGGGCTGGTGAGCAGTTCTTC
CASSTSGGAGEQFF
>TRBV6-5|.|.|15|TRBJ2-3
TGTGCCAGCAGACCCCTGGGGGCCCGCGGGGATACGCAGTATTTT
CASRPLGARGDTQYF
>TRBV4-3|.|once|15|TRBJ1-1
TGCGCCAGCAGCCAAGAGCACAGGTTAAACACTGAAGCTTTCTTT
CASSQEHRLNTEAFF
>TRBV7-3|.|.|17|TRBJ2-3
TGTGCCAGCAGCTCTCCTCTGGTCAGGGTTGGCACAGATACGCAGTATTTT
CASSSPLVRVGTDTQYF
>TRBV7-9|.|.|12|TRBJ1-1
TGTGCCAGCGGAGGGGTGAGGACTGAAGCTTTCTTT
CASGGVRTEAFF
>TRBV11-2|.|once|13|TRBJ2-7
TGTGCCAGCAGCCCCATCGGGGGTTACGAGCAGTACTTC
CASSPIGGYEQYF
>TRBV7-2|TRBD1|.|14|TRBJ2-7
TGTGCCAGCAGCCCCGACAGGGGGCCCTACGAGCAGTACTTC
CASSPDRGPYEQYF
>TRBV21-1|.|.|16|TRBJ2-2
TGTGCCAGCAGCAATGGAGACAGGCCGAACACCGGGGAGCTGTTTTTT
CASSNGDRPNTGELFF
>TRBV2|TRBD1|.|15|TRBJ1-4
TGTGCCAGCAGGTCCAACAGGGGGCGTGTAGAAAAACTGTTTTTT
CASRSNRGRVEKLFF
>TRBV7-2|TRBD1|.|15|TRBJ1-5
TGTGCCAGCAGCTTAGGGACAGGATCGAGGCAGCCCCAGCATTTT
CASSLGTGSRQPQHF
>TRBV5-1|TRBD1|.|15|TRBJ2-2
TGCGCCAGCAGCTTGAGGGACAGATACACCGGGGAGCTGTTTTTT
CASSLRDRYTGELFF
>TRBV29-1|TRBD1|.|15|TRBJ1-2
TGCAGCGTTCATTTGGGACAGGGGGAGACCTATGGCTACACCTTC
CSVHLGQGETYGYTF
>TRBV6-5|.|.|13|TRBJ1-6
TGTGCCAGCAGTTACGACACCCCGGCACCCCTCCACTTT
CASSYDTPAPLHF
>TRBV28|TRBD1|once|16|TRBJ1-3
TGTGCCAGCAGTCCTCAGACAGGGGGAAAAGGAAACACCATATATTTT
CASSPQTGGKGNTIYF
>TRBV5-1|.|.|12|TRBJ1-2
TGCGCCAGCAGCTTATCCCAGGGCAGCTACACCTTC
CASSLSQGSYTF
>TRBV4-1|.|.|14|TRBJ2-1
TGCGCCAGCAGCCAAGATTCGGCAGCGGACGAGCAGTTCTTC
CASSQDSAADEQFF
>TRBV6-1|.|.|15|TRBJ2-2
TGTGCCAGCAGTGAAGAACAGACGGCGACCGGGGAGCTGTTTTTT
CASSEEQTATGELFF
>TRBV4-2|.|.|13|TRBJ1-3
TGTGCCAGCAGCCCAGAGCGGGGAAACACCATATATTTT
CASSPERGNTIYF
>TRBV5-4|TRBD1|.|17|TRBJ2-6
TGTGCCAGCAGCGCTGGACAGGGGGCAAGGGGGGCCAACGTCCTGACTTTC
CASSAGQGARGANVLTF
>TRBV4-1|.|.|14|TRBJ1-2
TGCGCCAGCAGCCAAGACCAGGGGCGAAGGGGCTACACCTTC
CASSQDQGRRGYTF
>TRBV25-1|TRBD2|.|16|TRBJ2-1
TGTGCCAGCACCGGAAGCGGGACTCTTGCGGGCAATGAGCAGTTCTTC
CASTGSGTLAGNEQFF
>TRBV6-5|.|.|13|TRBJ2-5
TGTGCCAGCAGTGCAGGGAACCAAGAGACCCAGTACTTC
CASSAGNQETQYF
>TRBV5-1|.|.|15|TRBJ2-7
TGCGCCAGCAGCCGGACTCAGGGGGGAATCTACGAGCAGTACTTC
CASSRTQGGIYEQYF
>TRBV5-1|TRBD1|.|15|TRBJ2-7
TGCGCCAGCAGCTTCGTCCGACAGAGACAGGGCGAGCAGTACTTC
CASSFVRQRQGEQYF
>TRBV5-6|.|.|13|TRBJ2-7
TGTGCCAGCAGTCTACCCGCTGCAGGCGAGCAGTACTTC
CASSLPAAGEQYF
>TRBV27|.|once|14|TRBJ2-7
TGTGCCAGCAGTTTATCCGGGTACTCCTACGAGCAGTACTTC
CASSLSGYSYEQYF
>TRBV6-1|.|.|14|TRBJ1-5
TGTGCCAGCAGTGTTGACAGTTTCAATCAGCCCCAGCATTTT
CASSVDSFNQPQHF
>TRBV6-1|.|.|11|TRBJ1-2
TGTGCCAGCAGCTGGACAGAGAAAAGCACCTTC
CASSWTEKSTF
>TRBV9|.|.|13|TRBJ1-2
TGTGCCAGCAGCCCGGGGGATCCGTATGGCTACACCTTC
CASSPGDPYGYTF
>TRBV6-6|TRBD1|.|13|TRBJ2-1
TGTGCCACCCATTTCGACAGGGCGTATGAGCAGTTCTTC
CATHFDRAYEQFF
>TRBV19|.|.|13|TRBJ2-3
TGTGCCAGTAGTACCCAGTTTCGAGATACGCAGTATTTT
CASSTQFRDTQYF
>TRBV5-1|.|.|13|TRBJ1-2
TGCGCCAGCAGCTTGCCAGGGATCTATGGCTACACCTTC
CASSLPGIYGYTF
>TRBV6-4|TRBD1|few|15|TRBJ2-6
TGTGCCAGCAGCCCGGACAGGGATGGGGCCAACGTCCTGACTTTC
CASSPDRDGANVLTF
>TRBV7-9|TRBD1|.|16|TRBJ1-2
TGTGCCAGCAGCTTAAGGCACAGGGGAGGAAATTATGGCTACACCTTC
CASSLRHRGGNYGYTF
>TRBV7-9|TRBD1|.|14|TRBJ2-7
TGTGCCAGCAGCCAATCGGGACAGGGATACGAGCAGTACTTC
CASSQSGQGYEQYF
>TRBV7-6|.|.|17|TRBJ1-3
TGTGCCAGCAGCTTAGCGCGGCGTCCGGGATCTGGAAACACCATATATTTT
CASSLARRPGSGNTIYF
>TRBV4-3|.|.|14|TRBJ1-1
TGCGCCAGCAGCCAAGACGGCAGGGGCCGTGAAGCTTTCTTT
CASSQDGRGREAFF
>TRBV2|TRBD2|.|16|TRBJ2-3
TGTGCCAGCAGTTGGGCCGCCGGGGGGGCATCAGATACGCAGTATTTT
CASSWAAGGASDTQYF
>TRBV19|TRBD1|.|15|TRBJ1-1
TGTGCCAGTAATTCCTTAACAGGGGTTGACACTGAAGCTTTCTTT
CASNSLTGVDTEAFF
>TRBV5-1|.|.|15|TRBJ2-7
TGCGCCAGCAGTTCGGATCCGGGAGTGGCCTACGAGCAGTACTTC
CASSSDPGVAYEQYF